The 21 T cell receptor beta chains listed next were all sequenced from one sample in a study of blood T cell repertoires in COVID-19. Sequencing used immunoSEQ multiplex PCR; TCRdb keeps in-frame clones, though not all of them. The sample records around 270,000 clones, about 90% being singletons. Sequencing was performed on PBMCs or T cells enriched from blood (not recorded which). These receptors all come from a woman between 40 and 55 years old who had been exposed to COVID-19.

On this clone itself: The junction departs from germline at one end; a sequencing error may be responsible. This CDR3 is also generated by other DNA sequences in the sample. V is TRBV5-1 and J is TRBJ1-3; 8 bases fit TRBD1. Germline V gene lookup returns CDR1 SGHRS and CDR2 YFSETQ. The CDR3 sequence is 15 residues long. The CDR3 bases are TGTGCCAGCAGCTCGACAGGGGCCTCTGGAAACACCATATATTTT. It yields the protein CASSSTGASGNTIYF.

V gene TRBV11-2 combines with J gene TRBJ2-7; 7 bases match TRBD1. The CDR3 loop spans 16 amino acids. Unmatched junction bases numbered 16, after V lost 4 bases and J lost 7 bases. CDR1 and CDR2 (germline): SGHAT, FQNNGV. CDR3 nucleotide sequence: TGTGCCAGCAGCTCTCGTACCATACGACAGGGCGGGGAGCAGTACGTC. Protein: CASSSRTIRQGGEQYV.

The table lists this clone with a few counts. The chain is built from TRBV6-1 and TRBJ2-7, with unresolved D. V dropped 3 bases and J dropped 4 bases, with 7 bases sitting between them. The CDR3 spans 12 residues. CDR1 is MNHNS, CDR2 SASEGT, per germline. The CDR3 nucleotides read TGTGCCAGCAGTGATCAGTGGTACGAGCAGTACGTC. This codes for CASSDQWYEQYV.

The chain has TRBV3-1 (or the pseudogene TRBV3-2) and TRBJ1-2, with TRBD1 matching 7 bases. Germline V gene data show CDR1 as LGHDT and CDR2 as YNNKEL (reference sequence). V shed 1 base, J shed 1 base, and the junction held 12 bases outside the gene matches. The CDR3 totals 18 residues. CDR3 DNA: TGTGCCAGCAGCCAAGTGTACGGCGGGGACAGACGTAACTATGGCTACACCTTC. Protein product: CASSQVYGGDRRNYGYTF.

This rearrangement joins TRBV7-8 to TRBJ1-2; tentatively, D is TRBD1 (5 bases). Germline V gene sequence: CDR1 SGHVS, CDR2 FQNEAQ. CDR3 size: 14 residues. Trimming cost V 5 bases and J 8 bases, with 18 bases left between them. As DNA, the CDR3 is TGTGCCAGCAGCCCCAGGTGGGGGGGAAGAGGCTACACCTTC. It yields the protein CASSPRWGGRGYTF.

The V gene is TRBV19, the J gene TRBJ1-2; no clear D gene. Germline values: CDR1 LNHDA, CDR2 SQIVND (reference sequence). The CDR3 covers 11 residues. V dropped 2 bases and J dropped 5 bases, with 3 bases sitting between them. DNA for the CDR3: TGTGCCAGTAGTATACAGTATGGCTACACCTTC. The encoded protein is CASSIQYGYTF.

The CDR3 loop is CASSYRAYSNQPQHF. The CDR3 nucleotides read TGTGCCAGCAGTTACCGAGCCTATAGCAATCAGCCCCAGCATTTT. The chain has TRBV6-2 or TRBV6-3 and TRBJ1-5; D gene uncertain. The germline gives CDR1 MNHEY, CDR2 SVGEGT. Deletions cut 2 bases from V and 0 bases from J, with 8 bases between. CDR3 length: 15 residues.

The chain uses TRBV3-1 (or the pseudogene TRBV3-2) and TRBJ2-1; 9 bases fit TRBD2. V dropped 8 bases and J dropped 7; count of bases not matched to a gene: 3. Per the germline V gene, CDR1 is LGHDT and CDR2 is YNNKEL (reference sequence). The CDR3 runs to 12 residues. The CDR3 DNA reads TGTGCCAGCCGCGGGGGGGCTAATGAGCAGTTCTTC. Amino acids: CASRGGANEQFF.

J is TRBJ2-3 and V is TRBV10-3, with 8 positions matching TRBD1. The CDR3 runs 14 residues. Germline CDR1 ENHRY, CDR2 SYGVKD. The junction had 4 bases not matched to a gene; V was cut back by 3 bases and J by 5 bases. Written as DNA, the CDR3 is TGTGCCATCAGTGATCAGGGGGCGGGAGATACGCAGTATTTT. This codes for CAISDQGAGDTQYF.

CDR3 in DNA: TGTGCCAGCAGTGAATCCGAGGGATACAAAGCCTACGAGCAGTACGTC. This sequence encodes CASSESEGYKAYEQYV. The chain uses TRBV6-1 and TRBJ2-7; possibly TRBD2 for D (5 bases). Germline-derived CDR1 and CDR2 are MNHNS and SASEGT. The germline V and J ends were trimmed by 2 bases and 2 bases, with 16 bases remaining between them. The CDR3 contains 16 residues.

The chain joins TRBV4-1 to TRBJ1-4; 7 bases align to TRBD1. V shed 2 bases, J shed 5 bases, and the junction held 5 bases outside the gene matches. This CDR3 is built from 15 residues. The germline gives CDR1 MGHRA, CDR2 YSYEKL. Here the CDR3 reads CASSQPGQTNEKLFF. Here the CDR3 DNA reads TGCGCCAGCAGCCAACCGGGACAGACGAATGAAAAACTGTTTTTT.

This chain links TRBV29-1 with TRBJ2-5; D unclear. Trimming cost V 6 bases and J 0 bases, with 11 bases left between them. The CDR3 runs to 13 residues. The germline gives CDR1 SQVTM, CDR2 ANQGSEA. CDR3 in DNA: TGCAGCGTGCCAGAAACAAACCAAGAGACCCAGTACTTC. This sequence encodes CSVPETNQETQYF.

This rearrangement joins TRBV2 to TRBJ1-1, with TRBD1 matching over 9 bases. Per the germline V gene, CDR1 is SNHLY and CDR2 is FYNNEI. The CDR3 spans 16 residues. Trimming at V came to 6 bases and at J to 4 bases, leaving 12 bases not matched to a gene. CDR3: CASRVQGALRPTEAFF. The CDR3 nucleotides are TGTGCCAGCAGGGTACAGGGGGCACTACGACCCACTGAAGCTTTCTTT.

CDR3 nucleotides: TGTGCCAGCAGCCCGAGACAGGGGGCTCACACCGGGGAGCTGTTTTTT. This sequence encodes CASSPRQGAHTGELFF. This rearrangement joins TRBV5-4 to TRBJ2-2; TRBD1 matches 10 bases. This CDR3 has 16 residues. V lost 4 bases and J lost 3; bases outside the gene matches: 6. CDR1 and CDR2 from the germline V gene are SGHNT and YYREEE (reference sequence).

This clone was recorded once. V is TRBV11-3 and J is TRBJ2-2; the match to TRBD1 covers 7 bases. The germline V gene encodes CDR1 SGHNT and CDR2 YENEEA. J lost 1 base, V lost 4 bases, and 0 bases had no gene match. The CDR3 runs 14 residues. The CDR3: CASSWTGNTGELFF. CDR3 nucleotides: TGTGCCAGCAGCTGGACAGGGAACACCGGGGAGCTGTTTTTT. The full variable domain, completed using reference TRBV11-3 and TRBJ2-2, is EAGVVQSPRYKIIEKKQPVAFWCNPISGHNTLYWYLQNLGQGPELLIRYENEEAVDDSQLPKDRFSAERLKGVDSTLKIQPAELGDSAVYLCASSWTGNTGELFFGEGSRLTVL.

CDR3 protein: CASSQVWVGGATNSPLHF. Written as DNA, the CDR3 is TGCGCCAGCAGCCAAGTCTGGGTCGGTGGGGCGACAAATTCACCCCTCCACTTT. This sequence joins TRBV4-1 and TRBJ1-6, with D perhaps TRBD1 (5 bases). The CDR3 runs to 18 residues. Germline CDR1 reads MGHRA; CDR2 reads YSYEKL. Trimming stripped 1 base from V and 7 bases from J, with 20 bases between.

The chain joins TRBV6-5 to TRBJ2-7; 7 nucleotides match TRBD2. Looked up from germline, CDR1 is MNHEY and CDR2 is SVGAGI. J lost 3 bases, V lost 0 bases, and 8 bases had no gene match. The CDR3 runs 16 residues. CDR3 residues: CASSYSFREGYYEQYF. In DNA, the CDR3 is TGTGCCAGCAGTTACTCGTTTAGGGAGGGTTACTACGAGCAGTACTTC.

As DNA, the CDR3 is TGCAGCGTTGGCCCACAGCTAAACTCTCAGGGCTACACCTTC. It is translated as CSVGPQLNSQGYTF. The rearrangement uses TRBV29-1 and TRBJ1-2; D uncertain. This CDR3 contains 14 residues. Germline V gene data show CDR1 as SQVTM and CDR2 as ANQGSEA. Trimming cost V 4 bases and J 8 bases, with 20 bases left between them.

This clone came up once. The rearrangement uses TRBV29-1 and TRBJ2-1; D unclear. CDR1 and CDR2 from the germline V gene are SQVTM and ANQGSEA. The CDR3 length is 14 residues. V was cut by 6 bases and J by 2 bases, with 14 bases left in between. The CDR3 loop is CSVASGTPYNEQFF. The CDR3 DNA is TGCAGCGTCGCGAGTGGTACCCCCTACAATGAGCAGTTCTTC.

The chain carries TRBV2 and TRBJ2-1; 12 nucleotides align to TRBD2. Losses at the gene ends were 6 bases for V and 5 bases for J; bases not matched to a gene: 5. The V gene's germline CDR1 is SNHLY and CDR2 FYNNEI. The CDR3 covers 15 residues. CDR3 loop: CASRKGLAGHNEQFF. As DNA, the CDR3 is TGTGCCAGCAGAAAAGGACTAGCGGGACACAATGAGCAGTTCTTC.

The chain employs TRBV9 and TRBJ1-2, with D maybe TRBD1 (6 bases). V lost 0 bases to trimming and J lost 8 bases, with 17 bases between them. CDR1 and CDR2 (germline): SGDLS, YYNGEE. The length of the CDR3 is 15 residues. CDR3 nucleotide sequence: TGTGCCAGCAGCGTAGAGGTGGGGACAAGACAAGGCTACACCTTC. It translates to CASSVEVGTRQGYTF. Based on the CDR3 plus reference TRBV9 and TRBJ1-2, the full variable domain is DSGVTQTPKHLITATGQRVTLRCSPRSGDLSVYWYQQSLDQGLQFLIQYYNGEERAKGNILERFSAQQFPDLHSELNLSSLELGDSALYFCASSVEVGTRQGYTFGSGTRLTVV.